This TCR beta chain was sequenced in a study of blood T cell repertoires in COVID-19 (dated by TCRdb to 2018 to 2021). Notes on the research overall: The collaborator samples originated in the United States, Italy and Spain and spanned the acute and convalescent phases of COVID-19. The material from the prospective study consisted of cDNA or gDNA derived from T cells, B-cell-depleted T cells, or PBMCs. Deeply sampled blood TCRbeta repertoires from subjects exposed to, actively infected with, or recovered from COVID-19 were included in the dataset. The repertoires were released in a freely available public database intended as a resource for research on the immune response to SARS-CoV-2. Samples were obtained from the ongoing ImmuneRACE study (first 160 participants) and from 1,200 or so subjects provided by 6 global collaborators. The sample metadata nearly always contained a de-identified subject ID, COVID-19 status, age in years and sex. Where available, HLA class I and class II types were taken from metadata supplied by the sample provider and were not determined by assay-based typing.

Via the germline V gene, CDR1 is MDHEN and CDR2 SYDVKM. Counted from cysteine to phenylalanine, this CDR3 has 15 amino acids. Just the 45-base CDR3 DNA is kept, in frame starting at base 1. The germline ends are 17 bases apart after V is trimmed by 5 bases and J by 6 bases. TCRbeta CDR3 regions were amplified from genomic DNA by means of the immunoSEQ Assay, a bias-controlled multiplex PCR. The published analysis was carried out like this. The number of nucleated cells in each sample was estimated from the amplification of reference gene primers within the assay. To quantify the absolute abundance of each unique TCRbeta CDR3 rearrangement, sequence reads were collapsed and filtered. For each sample, productive Simpson clonality was calculated by taking the square root of Simpson's diversity index across productive rearrangements. What TCRdb holds here is the immuneACCESS table cut down to in-frame rearrangements. Part of the clones is not present; checked against another copy, under half of the missing clones reflect an unresolved V gene, and the others are unexplained. For V, J and clone size, that table is used; D and trimming come from the DNA. In this sample the table shows 60,000 or so clones, over 75% of which occur a single time. The ten largest make up roughly 3.6% of the sample.

As concerns this clone: No antigen is known for it. Within one base of it there is no much larger clone, and no base qualities were kept.

The collaborating institutions used their own protocols to collect whole blood in K2EDTA tubes. For TCRbeta analysis, collaborators shipped samples as frozen whole blood, isolated PBMCs, or DNA extracted from either of those sample types. The paper's findings and limits, for the study overall: Clinical and demographic metadata were provided uncurated, with the amount varying by source and participant.

The chain couples TRBV28 to TRBJ2-4; the D gene is not confidently resolved. This receptor was obtained from a woman aged 80 or over with acute or convalescent COVID-19. The sequencing input was peripheral blood. In nucleotide form, the sequence is TGTGCCAGCAGTCCCGTATTAGCCCTGTTAAACATTCAGTACTTC. Its protein reads: CASSPVLALLNIQYF.